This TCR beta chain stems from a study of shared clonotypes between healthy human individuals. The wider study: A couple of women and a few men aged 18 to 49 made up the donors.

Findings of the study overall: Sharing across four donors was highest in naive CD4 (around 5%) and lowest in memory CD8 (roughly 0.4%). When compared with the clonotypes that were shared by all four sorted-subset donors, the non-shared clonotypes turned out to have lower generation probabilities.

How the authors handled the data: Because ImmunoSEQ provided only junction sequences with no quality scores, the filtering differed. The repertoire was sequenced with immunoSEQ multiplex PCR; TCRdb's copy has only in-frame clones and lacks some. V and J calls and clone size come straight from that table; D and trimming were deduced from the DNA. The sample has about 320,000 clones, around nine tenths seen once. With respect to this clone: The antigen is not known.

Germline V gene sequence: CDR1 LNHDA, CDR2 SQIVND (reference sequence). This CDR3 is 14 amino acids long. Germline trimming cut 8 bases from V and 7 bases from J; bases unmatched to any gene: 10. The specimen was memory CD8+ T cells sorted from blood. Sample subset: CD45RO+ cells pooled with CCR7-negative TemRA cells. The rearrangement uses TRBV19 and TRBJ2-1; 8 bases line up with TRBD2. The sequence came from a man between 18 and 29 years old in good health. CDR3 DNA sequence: TGTGCCAGTTCCCCGTCGGGGGGGCTTAATGAGCAGTTCTTC. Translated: CASSPSGGLNEQFF.